This note documents a single T cell receptor (beta chain) sequence. Germline lookup yields CDR1 KGHSH and CDR2 LQKENI. V lost 3 bases, J lost 0 bases, and 15 bases lay in between. CDR3 length: 16 amino acids. Authors' processing steps: Estimation of nucleated cell counts was performed using reference gene primer amplification. Some clones are missing from TCRdb's copy, which holds only in-frame ones; the method was immunoSEQ multiplex PCR. That table supplies the V and J calls and clone size; D and trimming were determined from the DNA. The sample shows roughly 26,000 clones, 87% of them seen only once. These data are taken from a study of blood T cell repertoires in COVID-19. Study overall: The United States, Italy and Spain were the sources of the acute and convalescent COVID-19 samples. Sources were T cells, B-cell-depleted T cells, or PBMCs; the material itself was cDNA or gDNA.

The chain uses TRBV18 and TRBJ2-7; TRBD1 is a possible D gene (6 bases). This clonotype was obtained from a human donor with active COVID-19. The donor label of this sample is uncertain. Sequences were obtained from peripheral blood. The CDR3 is CASSPLGQLDSYEQYF. CDR3 bases: TGTGCCAGCTCACCCCTCGGACAGCTCGACTCCTACGAGCAGTACTTC. Full variable domain (rest looked up from reference TRBV18 and TRBJ2-7): NAGVMQNPRHLVRRRGQEARLRCSPMKGHSHVYWYRQLPEEGLKFMVYLQKENIIDESGMPKERFSAEFPKEGPSILRIQQVVRGDSAAYFCASSPLGQLDSYEQYFGPGTRLTVT.